These T cell receptor beta chains were read from a single sample in a study of response to subunit inactivated influenza vaccine. TCRdb itself ran the RT-PCR reads through MiXCR, one entry per CDR3 protein. The top ten hold around 7% of the sample, which has hundreds of thousands of distinct CDR3 sequences, roughly 14% seen once. The sequencing here drew on PBMCs from blood, taken around 15 days before vaccination. All receptors derive from a man aged 50-60 years who received an inactivated influenza vaccine. Both conserved end residues are part of each CDR3. The size field is filled for only some rows; it gives once, few, many or a size class.

v_gene: TRBV18
j_gene: TRBJ2-7
abundance: many
CDR3aa: CASSSGLYPYEQYF

v_gene: TRBV5-1
j_gene: TRBJ1-4
abundance: .
CDR3aa: CASSTPAGGNEKLFF

v_gene: TRBV6-1
j_gene: TRBJ1-1
abundance: few
CDR3aa: CASSPTRFNTEAFF

v_gene: TRBV18
j_gene: TRBJ1-2
abundance: many
CDR3aa: CASSPTGDGGYTF

v_gene: TRBV7-7
j_gene: TRBJ2-7
abundance: few
CDR3aa: CASSSGTGNEQYF

v_gene: TRBV6-2/TRBV6-3
j_gene: TRBJ2-7
abundance: few
CDR3aa: CASKVGPSASGYYEQYF

v_gene: TRBV3-1
j_gene: TRBJ2-7
abundance: .
CDR3aa: CASSQVFSGVLVRSYEQYF

v_gene: TRBV24-1
j_gene: TRBJ2-5
abundance: .
CDR3aa: CATSDSDTLRFETQYF

v_gene: TRBV19
j_gene: TRBJ1-5
abundance: many
CDR3aa: CASSITGDNQPQHF

v_gene: TRBV12-3/TRBV12-4
j_gene: TRBJ1-1
abundance: few
CDR3aa: CASNLQENTEAFF

v_gene: TRBV4-3
j_gene: TRBJ1-4
abundance: .
CDR3aa: CASSLSHGGGNEKLFF

v_gene: TRBV12-3/TRBV12-4
j_gene: TRBJ1-2
abundance: .
CDR3aa: CASSPGTGPNYGYTF

v_gene: TRBV5-1
j_gene: TRBJ2-7
abundance: .
CDR3aa: CASSLRFGLEQYF

v_gene: TRBV5-1
j_gene: TRBJ2-1
abundance: few
CDR3aa: CASSLTSSSGGPNEQFF

v_gene: TRBV29-1
j_gene: TRBJ2-1
abundance: .
CDR3aa: CSVVGGKWSYNEQFF

v_gene: TRBV14
j_gene: TRBJ2-1
abundance: few
CDR3aa: CASSQEPSGTSYNEQFF

v_gene: TRBV5-1
j_gene: TRBJ2-1
abundance: few
CDR3aa: CASSPSLESGNEQFF

v_gene: TRBV27
j_gene: TRBJ2-5
abundance: few
CDR3aa: CASSLSVTEETQYF

v_gene: TRBV20-1
j_gene: TRBJ2-2
abundance: few
CDR3aa: CSAGPFGELFF

v_gene: TRBV3-1
j_gene: TRBJ2-1
abundance: few
CDR3aa: CASSQELAGSYNEQFF

v_gene: TRBV5-1
j_gene: TRBJ1-2
abundance: .
CDR3aa: CASSFAGGADYGYTF

v_gene: TRBV3-1
j_gene: TRBJ2-1
abundance: .
CDR3aa: CASSLVAGGRSYNEQFF

v_gene: TRBV27
j_gene: TRBJ2-7
abundance: few
CDR3aa: CASRIASGGAYEQYF

v_gene: TRBV3-1
j_gene: TRBJ2-5
abundance: .
CDR3aa: CASSQTGTQYF

v_gene: TRBV9
j_gene: TRBJ1-3
abundance: few
CDR3aa: CASSVTGNSGNTIYF

v_gene: TRBV20-1
j_gene: TRBJ2-5
abundance: .
CDR3aa: CSAPEASGGVYQETQYF

v_gene: TRBV6-4
j_gene: TRBJ2-3
abundance: few
CDR3aa: CASSPLSLGGTQYF

v_gene: TRBV7-2
j_gene: TRBJ2-5
abundance: .
CDR3aa: CASSVEMTETQYF

v_gene: TRBV4-2
j_gene: TRBJ2-4
abundance: many
CDR3aa: CASSQDWSRNAKNIQYF

v_gene: TRBV10-3
j_gene: TRBJ2-1
abundance: many
CDR3aa: CAISGTGPNEQFF

v_gene: TRBV20-1
j_gene: TRBJ2-3
abundance: many
CDR3aa: CSARDLLGSADTQYF

v_gene: TRBV27
j_gene: TRBJ2-4
abundance: many
CDR3aa: CASSSRQGQNIQYF

v_gene: TRBV7-2
j_gene: TRBJ1-1
abundance: many
CDR3aa: CASSSRPGTGDPEAFF

v_gene: TRBV11-2
j_gene: TRBJ2-7
abundance: few
CDR3aa: CASSPLQGRRSYEQYF

v_gene: TRBV11-1
j_gene: TRBJ2-3
abundance: .
CDR3aa: CASSRIGDTQYF

v_gene: TRBV18
j_gene: TRBJ2-2
abundance: .
CDR3aa: CASSRDRPNTGELFF

v_gene: TRBV12-3/TRBV12-4
j_gene: TRBJ1-1
abundance: many
CDR3aa: CASSLAGQRGTEAFF

v_gene: TRBV5-5
j_gene: TRBJ2-5
abundance: .
CDR3aa: CASSGRRTAPGSAQYF

v_gene: TRBV7-9
j_gene: TRBJ2-7
abundance: few
CDR3aa: CASSLTPGGYEQYF

v_gene: TRBV12-3/TRBV12-4
j_gene: TRBJ1-2
abundance: many
CDR3aa: CASSFPPGGLYTF

v_gene: TRBV29-1
j_gene: TRBJ2-7
abundance: many
CDR3aa: CSVRGTYEQYF

v_gene: TRBV12-3/TRBV12-4
j_gene: TRBJ2-3
abundance: .
CDR3aa: CASCLAGRLAGAGTDTQYF

v_gene: TRBV20-1
j_gene: TRBJ1-3
abundance: few
CDR3aa: CSARDPLRSGNTIYF

v_gene: TRBV6-2/TRBV6-3
j_gene: TRBJ2-2
abundance: .
CDR3aa: CASSNRDRGLPGELFF

v_gene: TRBV2
j_gene: TRBJ2-5
abundance: .
CDR3aa: CASSEGARVETQYF

v_gene: TRBV9
j_gene: TRBJ2-1
abundance: few
CDR3aa: CASSLRRSQGVYNEQFF

v_gene: TRBV6-2/TRBV6-3
j_gene: TRBJ2-1
abundance: many
CDR3aa: CASSYQTRRSSYNEQFF

v_gene: TRBV7-9
j_gene: TRBJ2-2
abundance: many
CDR3aa: CASSPGTGSGELFF

v_gene: TRBV20-1
j_gene: TRBJ2-7
abundance: few
CDR3aa: CSAARDPPGQYF

v_gene: TRBV27
j_gene: TRBJ2-7
abundance: few
CDR3aa: CASSLFGGSRSYEQYF

v_gene: TRBV4-3
j_gene: TRBJ2-5
abundance: .
CDR3aa: CASSQEGTGPGETQYF

v_gene: TRBV3-1
j_gene: TRBJ2-4
abundance: .
CDR3aa: CASSQPTGGAAQYF

v_gene: TRBV29-1
j_gene: TRBJ1-1
abundance: many
CDR3aa: CSVDSRRQGRNTEAFF

v_gene: TRBV7-8
j_gene: TRBJ2-1
abundance: many
CDR3aa: CASSLGGSMYNEQFF

v_gene: TRBV6-2/TRBV6-3
j_gene: TRBJ2-7
abundance: few
CDR3aa: CASRPTGQGKNEQYF

v_gene: TRBV4-2
j_gene: TRBJ2-7
abundance: many
CDR3aa: CASSQVEVGYEQYF

v_gene: TRBV12-3/TRBV12-4
j_gene: TRBJ1-1
abundance: .
CDR3aa: CASIWTGNTEAFF

v_gene: TRBV7-8
j_gene: TRBJ1-2
abundance: few
CDR3aa: CASSLEVGGLDGYTF

v_gene: TRBV15
j_gene: TRBJ1-5
abundance: few
CDR3aa: CATSRDDYSNQPQHF